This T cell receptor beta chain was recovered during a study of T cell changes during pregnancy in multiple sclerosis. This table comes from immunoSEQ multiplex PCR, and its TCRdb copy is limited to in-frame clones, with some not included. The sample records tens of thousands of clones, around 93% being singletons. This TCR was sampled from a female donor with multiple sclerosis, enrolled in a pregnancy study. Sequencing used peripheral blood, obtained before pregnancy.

The CDR3 here is CASSQARDIGSYEQYF. CDR3 in DNA: TGCGCCAGCAGCCAAGCTCGGGACATAGGGTCCTACGAGCAGTACTTC. V gene TRBV4-1 combines with J gene TRBJ2-7; the D gene is possibly TRBD1 (6 bases). V lost 1 base, J lost 1 base, and 14 bases lay in between. The germline CDR1 and CDR2 sequences are MGHRA and YSYEKL. There are 16 residues in the CDR3.